A single sample gave rise to the 18 T cell receptor beta chains below, sequenced in a study of T cell changes during pregnancy in multiple sclerosis. Assay used: immunoSEQ multiplex PCR; TCRdb lists only in-frame clones, some missing. This sample has about 79,000 clones, with around nine tenths found just once. The specimen was CD4+ T cells from peripheral blood mononuclear cells, collected in the second trimester of pregnancy. Source of these receptors: a female donor with multiple sclerosis, enrolled in a pregnancy study.

The V and J genes are TRBV28 and TRBJ2-7, with 11 bases that match TRBD2. CDR1 MDHEN and CDR2 SYDVKM come from the germline V gene. V gave up 5 bases and J gave up 3 bases; unmatched junction bases: 0. This CDR3 comprises 13 residues. The CDR3 spells CASSGLAGYEQYF. In DNA, the CDR3 is TGTGCCAGCAGTGGACTAGCGGGCTACGAGCAGTACTTC.

V usage is TRBV2 and J usage is TRBJ2-3; perhaps TRBD1 as D (6 bases). CDR3 length equals 13 residues. The germline V and J ends were trimmed by 11 bases and 2 bases, with 14 bases remaining between them. Germline assignment: CDR1 SNHLY and CDR2 FYNNEI. CDR3 bases: TGTGCCTGCCACAGGGACCTCACAGATACGCAGTATTTT. Translation: CACHRDLTDTQYF.

The chain recombines TRBV5-8 with TRBJ2-7, with D perhaps TRBD1 (6 bases). The V gene lost 5 bases and the J gene lost 6 bases, with 18 bases spanning the gap. In germline, CDR1 is SGHTS, CDR2 YDEGEE. There are 14 residues in the CDR3. The CDR3 DNA reads TGTGCCAGCAGTTCCGGACAGAGGTACATCGAGCAGTACTTC. Its translation: CASSSGQRYIEQYF.

This chain joins TRBV19 and TRBJ2-2, with TRBD2 as a possible D gene (5 bases). Germline assignment: CDR1 LNHDA and CDR2 SQIVND (reference sequence). With 8 bases removed from V and 5 bases from J, the gap between germline ends came to 15 bases. The CDR3 length is 14 residues. As DNA, the CDR3 is TGTGCCAGTTCAGCGGTGGGAACAACCGGGGAGCTGTTTTTT. This gives the protein CASSAVGTTGELFF.

This chain links TRBV10-3 with TRBJ2-6; 7 bases map to TRBD1. The CDR3 runs to 18 residues. The germline V gene has CDR1 ENHRY and CDR2 SYGVKD. The V and J ends lost 5 bases and 0 bases, in that order; junction bases with no gene match: 10. The DNA for the CDR3 is TGTGCCATCAGTCAAACAGGGGCACTAGGCTCTGGGGCCAACGTCCTGACTTTC. This encodes CAISQTGALGSGANVLTF.

V is TRBV12-1 and J is TRBJ2-1; TRBD2 is taken as the D call from the table, unchecked against the DNA. TRBV12-1 is shown as a pseudogene. The CDR3 is 14 amino acids. CDR3 sequence reads: CASKESPFNNEQFF. The CDR3 coding sequence is TGTGCCAGCAAAGAGTCCCCGTTTAACAATGAGCAGTTCTTC.

The V and J genes are TRBV30 and TRBJ1-5; D is possibly TRBD1 (6 bases). The germline gives CDR1 GTSNPN, CDR2 SVGIG (reference sequence). Trimming removed 2 bases at V and 0 bases at J, with 14 bases between. The CDR3 totals 16 residues. CDR3 loop: CAWSTGFKGSNQPQHF. For the CDR3, the DNA is TGTGCCTGGAGTACAGGGTTCAAGGGTAGCAATCAGCCCCAGCATTTT.

The gene calls are TRBV18 and TRBJ2-1, with TRBD2 as a possible D gene (5 bases). The germline V and J ends were trimmed by 2 bases and 7 bases, with 9 bases remaining between them. Germline loops: CDR1 KGHSH, CDR2 LQKENI. The CDR3 consists of 13 residues. CDR3 in DNA: TGTGCCAGCTCACCATTTTCGGGGAATGAGCAGTTCTTC. Protein product: CASSPFSGNEQFF.

V and J are TRBV25-1 and TRBJ1-2; 8 nucleotides align to TRBD1. This CDR3 spans 15 amino acids. The V gene's germline CDR1 is MGHDK and CDR2 SYGVNS. The trim removed 1 base at V and 2 bases at J, leaving 3 bases unmatched. CDR3 in DNA: TGTGCCAGCAGTGAATCGGGACAGGTCAACTATGGCTACACCTTC. Translation: CASSESGQVNYGYTF.

The V and J genes are TRBV15 and TRBJ2-5, with a possible D match to TRBD1 (5 bases). Per germline, CDR1 LNHNV and CDR2 YYDKDF (reference sequence). Trimming pared 1 base from V and 3 bases from J, leaving 6 bases between. The CDR3 contains 13 residues. In nucleotides, the CDR3 is TGTGCCACCAGCAGAGCGACAGAAGAGACCCAGTACTTC. This translates into CATSRATEETQYF.

The rearrangement joins TRBV6-5 to TRBJ1-2, with D possibly matching TRBD1 (5 bases). From germline, CDR1 is MNHEY and CDR2 SVGAGI. The CDR3 sequence is 13 residues long. V was trimmed by 5 bases and J by 8 bases, leaving 15 bases between them. CDR3 in amino acids: CASSLGRVDGYTF. The DNA of the CDR3 is TGTGCCAGCAGTCTGGGCAGGGTAGACGGCTACACCTTC.

The genes are TRBV19 and TRBJ2-3; D is unresolved. The germline V gene has CDR1 LNHDA and CDR2 SQIVND (reference sequence). This CDR3 is 14 amino acids long. V was cut by 5 bases and J by 1 base, with 10 bases left in between. CDR3 DNA sequence: TGTGCCAGTAGTCCTAGGATAGGCACAGATACGCAGTATTTT. It translates to CASSPRIGTDTQYF.

This rearrangement joins TRBV5-1 to TRBJ1-6, with TRBD1 matching over 7 bases. Germline V gene data show CDR1 as SGHRS and CDR2 as YFSETQ. The CDR3 extends over 15 amino acids. The J segment lost 10 bases and the V segment lost 0 bases, leaving 7 bases of the junction unmatched. This CDR3 is CASSLGRQGGSPLHF. The CDR3 DNA follows: TGCGCCAGCAGCTTGGGTCGACAGGGAGGCTCACCCCTCCACTTT. Together with reference TRBV5-1 and TRBJ1-6, the CDR3 gives the full variable domain: KAGVTQTPRYLIKTRGQQVTLSCSPISGHRSVSWYQQTPGQGLQFLFEYFSETQRNKGNFPGRFSGRQFSNSRSEMNVSTLELGDSALYLCASSLGRQGGSPLHFGNGTRLTVT.

The gene calls are TRBV6-1 and TRBJ2-7; possibly TRBD1 for D (7 bases). V was trimmed by 2 bases and J by 7 bases, leaving 15 bases between them. This CDR3 is built from 14 residues. Germline assignment: CDR1 MNHNS and CDR2 SASEGT. The CDR3 loop reads CASSEFKGAGEQYF. The CDR3 coding sequence is TGTGCCAGCAGTGAATTTAAGGGGGCGGGGGAGCAGTACTTC.

The chain is built from TRBV27 and TRBJ2-3; D is possibly TRBD2 (5 bases). The CDR3 runs 14 residues. CDR1 and CDR2 from the germline V gene are MNHEY and SMNVEV (reference sequence). Trimming removed 2 bases at V and 4 bases at J, with 10 bases between. Here the CDR3 DNA reads TGTGCCAGCAGTTTACTAGCCGGGCCAGATACGCAGTATTTT. Translating it yields CASSLLAGPDTQYF.

This chain's CDR3 is CASSFVSRQNTEAFF. The DNA of the CDR3 is TGTGCCAGTAGTTTCGTTTCGAGGCAGAACACTGAAGCTTTCTTT. This sequence joins TRBV19 and TRBJ1-1; D remains unclear. V was clipped by 5 bases and J by 1 base, with 14 bases between them. Germline V gene data show CDR1 as LNHDA and CDR2 as SQIVND (reference sequence). CDR3 length: 15 amino acids.

In this sample, this clone turned up many times. CDR3 region: CASSTTSRRGSSGNTIYF. Here the CDR3 DNA reads TGTGCCAGTAGCACGACCTCTCGACGGGGGAGCTCTGGAAACACCATATATTTT. V is TRBV19 and J is TRBJ1-3, with D possibly TRBD1 on 5 matching bases. Germline CDR1 reads LNHDA; CDR2 reads SQIVND (reference sequence). This CDR3 region has 18 residues. V dropped 6 bases and J dropped 0 bases, with 21 bases sitting between them.

This sequence joins TRBV15 and TRBJ2-1, with no clear D. V lost 1 base, J lost 6 bases, and 7 bases lay in between. The CDR3 contains 13 residues. CDR1 LNHNV and CDR2 YYDKDF come from the germline V gene (reference sequence). The CDR3 sequence is CATSRGGPNEQFF. Written as DNA, the CDR3 is TGTGCCACCAGCAGAGGCGGCCCCAATGAGCAGTTCTTC.